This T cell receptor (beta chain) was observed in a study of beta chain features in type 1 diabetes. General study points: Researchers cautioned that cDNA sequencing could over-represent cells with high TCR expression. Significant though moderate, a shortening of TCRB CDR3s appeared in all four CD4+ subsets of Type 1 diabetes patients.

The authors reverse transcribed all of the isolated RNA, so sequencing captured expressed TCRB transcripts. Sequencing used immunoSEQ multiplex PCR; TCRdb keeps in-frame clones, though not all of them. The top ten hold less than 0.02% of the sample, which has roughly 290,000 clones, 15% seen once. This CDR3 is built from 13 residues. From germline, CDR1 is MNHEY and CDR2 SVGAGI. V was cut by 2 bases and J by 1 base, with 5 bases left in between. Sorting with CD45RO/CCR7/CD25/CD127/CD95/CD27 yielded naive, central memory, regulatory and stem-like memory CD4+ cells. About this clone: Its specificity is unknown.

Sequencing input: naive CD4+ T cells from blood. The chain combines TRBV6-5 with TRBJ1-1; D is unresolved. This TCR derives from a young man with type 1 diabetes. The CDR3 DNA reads TGTGCCAGCAGTTACCGGTGGAACACTGAAGCTTTCTTT. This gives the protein CASSYRWNTEAFF.